These 23 T cell receptor beta chains share one sample of origin, sequenced in a study of shared clonotypes between healthy human individuals. The assay was immunoSEQ multiplex PCR, and TCRdb's table has in-frame clones only and misses some. The repertoire holds about 450,000 clones, with roughly 80% as singletons. Sequencing used PBMCs. Every receptor here comes from a woman between 40 and 50 years old in good health. Some clones in this sample may be carry-over from other donors' samples.

CDR3 in amino acids: CSVEKQGGTGELFF. CDR3 nucleotide sequence: TGCAGCGTTGAAAAGCAGGGGGGCACCGGGGAGCTGTTTTTT. This chain uses TRBV29-1 with TRBJ2-2; tentative D call: TRBD1 (7 bases). CDR1 and CDR2 from the germline V gene are SQVTM and ANQGSEA. Between the trimmed V and J ends, which lost 2 bases and 4 bases, there was a span of 11 bases. This CDR3 contains 14 residues.

This clone was counted between two and nine times. This rearrangement joins TRBV18 to TRBJ2-2; D is possibly TRBD1 (5 bases). This CDR3 has 16 amino acids. Trimming removed 8 bases at V and 2 bases at J, with 18 bases between. The V gene's germline CDR1 is KGHSH and CDR2 LQKENI. Written as DNA, the CDR3 is TGTGCCAGCGGTATGACAGACATTGGTAACACCGGGGAGCTGTTTTTT. It is translated as CASGMTDIGNTGELFF.

This sequence joins TRBV6-5 and TRBJ1-2; D gene ambiguous. Germline CDR1 and CDR2: MNHEY and SVGAGI. V lost 6 bases and J 2 bases, leaving 13 bases between the germline ends. The CDR3 extends over 14 amino acids. CDR3 coding DNA: TGTGCCAGCAGGGTTTTGTCCGGGAACTATGGCTACACCTTC. It translates to CASRVLSGNYGYTF.

The table lists this clone with a few counts. The J gene is TRBJ2-7, the V gene TRBV2; perhaps TRBD2 as D (6 bases). The V and J ends lost 4 bases and 6 bases respectively, with 19 bases between them. The CDR3 spans 15 residues. Germline-derived CDR1 and CDR2 are SNHLY and FYNNEI. CDR3 bases: TGTGCCAGCAGTGCCCTCGGAACCTGGGACTCCGAGCAGTACTTC. Amino acids: CASSALGTWDSEQYF.

V and J are TRBV7-8 and TRBJ1-5; TRBD1 is a possible D gene (6 bases). This CDR3 is built from 15 residues. V lost 5 bases and J 0 bases, leaving 11 bases between the germline ends. CDR1 and CDR2 from the germline V gene are SGHVS and FQNEAQ. CDR3 loop: CASSEQGSSNQPQHF. The CDR3 DNA sequence: TGTGCCAGCAGCGAACAGGGAAGTAGCAATCAGCCCCAGCATTTT.

With respect to this clone: A much larger clone lies one base from this, so it may be a read error. The chain carries TRBV7-8 and TRBJ2-3; unclear D gene. V lost 5 bases to trimming and J lost 7 bases, with 19 bases between them. CDR1 is SGHVS and CDR2 is FQNEAQ in the germline V gene. This CDR3 contains 15 residues. The CDR3 loop reads CASSPPESSLNTQYF. The CDR3 coding sequence is TGTGCCAGCAGCCCCCCGGAGAGCAGCCTCAATACGCAGTATTTT. The variable domain in full, completed from reference TRBV7-8 and TRBJ2-3, reads GAGVSQSPRYKVAKRGQDVALRCDPISGHVSLFWYQQALGQGPEFLTYFQNEAQLDKSGLPSDRFFAERPEGSVSTLKIQRTQQEDSAVYLCASSPPESSLNTQYFGPGTRLTVL.

This clone was picked up one time. Other nucleotide sequences from this sample produce the same CDR3. The genes are TRBV18 and TRBJ1-5, with 8 nucleotides matching TRBD1. This CDR3 spans 15 amino acids. The V and J ends lost 3 bases and 4 bases, in that order; junction bases with no gene match: 5. Germline CDR1 KGHSH, CDR2 LQKENI. The CDR3 nucleotides read TGTGCCAGCTCACCTGGACAGGGATCAAATCAGCCCCAGCATTTT. This translates into CASSPGQGSNQPQHF.

Turning to this clone: This may be a read error, as it is one base from a much larger clone. CDR3 nucleotide sequence: TGTGCCAGCAGCTCATCCAGGACAGGGAAATATGGCCACACCTTC. Its protein is CASSSSRTGKYGHTF. V is TRBV11-2 and J is TRBJ1-2; 8 bases match TRBD1. CDR3 length: 15 amino acids. Germline values: CDR1 SGHAT, CDR2 FQNNGV.

This sequence joins TRBV6-1 and TRBJ2-2; 7 nucleotides match TRBD2. With V trimmed by 2 bases and J by 7 bases, 16 bases remained unmatched. Germline assignment: CDR1 MNHNS and CDR2 SASEGT. The CDR3 contains 18 residues. The CDR3 reads CASSEYTLGGWQIGELFF. CDR3 bases: TGTGCCAGCAGTGAATACACTTTGGGGGGGTGGCAGATCGGGGAGCTGTTTTTT.

This clone was found many times. The rearrangement links TRBV25-1 to TRBJ2-5; D remains unclear. The CDR3 is 16 residues long. Germline CDR1 and CDR2: MGHDK and SYGVNS. Trimming left V 5 bases short and J 3 bases short, with 19 bases between. The CDR3 DNA reads TGTGCCAGCAGTATAGTACACCTAAGTGGGAAAGAGACCCAGTACTTC. Its protein is CASSIVHLSGKETQYF.

This clone was counted a few times. The chain is built from TRBV15 and TRBJ2-2; D might be TRBD2 (5 bases). Germline loops: CDR1 LNHNV, CDR2 YYDKDF (reference sequence). The CDR3 has 15 residues. V was trimmed by 9 bases and J by 2 bases, leaving 16 bases between them. CDR3 amino acids: CATGLRRSNTGELFF. CDR3 DNA: TGTGCCACTGGACTCAGGAGATCCAACACCGGGGAGCTGTTTTTT.

The chain has TRBV7-9 and TRBJ2-1; TRBD2 matches at 7 bases. V lost 7 bases and J lost 0; bases outside the gene matches: 6. Germline V lookup: CDR1 SEHNR, CDR2 FQNEAQ (reference sequence). This CDR3 is 15 amino acids long. Here the CDR3 DNA reads TGTGCCAGCAAATCCGGGACTAACTCCTACAATGAGCAGTTCTTC. Encoded protein: CASKSGTNSYNEQFF. The full variable domain, in which reference TRBV7-9 and TRBJ2-1 provide the parts outside the CDR3, is DTGVSQNPRHKITKRGQNVTFRCDPISEHNRLYWYRQTLGQGPEFLTYFQNEAQLEKSRLLSDRFSAERPKGSFSTLEIQRTEQGDSAMYLCASKSGTNSYNEQFFGPGTRLTVL.

This sequence joins TRBV28 and TRBJ2-1; 15 positions agree with TRBD2. The junction had 18 bases not matched to a gene; V was cut back by 6 bases and J by 15 bases. Looked up from germline, CDR1 is MDHEN and CDR2 is SYDVKM. The CDR3 consists of 17 residues. CDR3 region: CASSPAFGLAGGLGGFF. The CDR3, as DNA: TGTGCCAGCAGCCCGGCCTTTGGACTAGCGGGAGGGCTTGGAGGGTTCTTC. Full variable domain (outside the CDR3, taken from reference TRBV28 and TRBJ2-1): DVKVTQSSRYLVKRTGEKVFLECVQDMDHENMFWYRQDPGLGLRLIYFSYDVKMKEKGDIPEGYSVSREKKERFSLILESASTNQTSMYLCASSPAFGLAGGLGGFFGPGTRLTVL.

A word on this clone: The sample carries other DNA sequences with the same CDR3. The chain carries TRBV19 and TRBJ2-7; 11 bases agree with TRBD1. The CDR3 runs to 13 residues. The V segment lost 5 bases and the J segment 4 bases; nucleotides outside the gene matches: 1. Germline-derived CDR1 and CDR2 are LNHDA and SQIVND (reference sequence). The CDR3 nucleotides are TGTGCCAGTAGTGGGACAGGGGGATACGAGCAGTACTTC. Its translation is CASSGTGGYEQYF.

The chain has TRBV2 and TRBJ1-5, with 7 nucleotides matching TRBD1. V lost 1 base to trimming and J lost 4 bases; unmatched junction nucleotides: 1. The germline V gene encodes CDR1 SNHLY and CDR2 FYNNEI. This CDR3 spans 14 amino acids. CDR3: CASSEGDRNQPQHF. The CDR3 DNA sequence: TGTGCCAGCAGTGAAGGGGACAGAAATCAGCCCCAGCATTTT.

This rearrangement joins TRBV5-1 to TRBJ1-2; no firm D call. V was cut by 0 bases and J by 6 bases, with 15 bases left in between. CDR1 and CDR2 (germline): SGHRS, YFSETQ. The length of the CDR3 is 15 residues. The CDR3 bases are TGCGCCAGCAGCTTGGAGAGGCAAGGGTTTGATGGCTACACCTTC. Its translation: CASSLERQGFDGYTF.

This clone was recorded a few times. This chain's CDR3 is CASSLGAQGGSQETQYF. DNA of the CDR3: TGCGCCAGCAGCTTGGGTGCCCAAGGGGGCAGCCAAGAGACCCAGTACTTC. The chain couples TRBV5-1 to TRBJ2-5, with 7 bases aligning to TRBD1. The J segment lost 1 base and the V segment lost 0 bases, leaving 9 bases of the junction unmatched. This CDR3 region has 17 residues. Germline loops: CDR1 SGHRS, CDR2 YFSETQ.

This clone was seen only a few times. The gene calls are TRBV30 and TRBJ2-7; D not certain. Trimming removed 1 base at V and 3 bases at J, with 16 bases between. The CDR3 has 15 amino acids. In germline, CDR1 is GTSNPN, CDR2 SVGIG (reference sequence). The CDR3 protein is CAWSDPPLINYEQYF. The CDR3, as DNA: TGTGCCTGGAGTGACCCCCCTCTAATCAACTACGAGCAGTACTTC.

The genes are TRBV30 and TRBJ2-7; 8 nucleotides align to TRBD2. This CDR3 is built from 14 residues. From germline, CDR1 is GTSNPN and CDR2 SVGIG (reference sequence). Trimming at V came to 5 bases and at J to 2 bases, leaving 8 bases not matched to a gene. DNA of the CDR3: TGTGCCTGGGGAGCGGGAGTGATCCCCTACGAGCAGTACTTC. Amino acids: CAWGAGVIPYEQYF.

This clone was recorded only once. The V gene is TRBV28, the J gene TRBJ2-1, with 13 bases matching TRBD2. CDR3 length: 14 amino acids. Germline V lookup: CDR1 MDHEN, CDR2 SYDVKM. J was trimmed by 4 bases and V by 9 bases; bases with no gene match: 3. CDR3 nucleotides: TGTGCCAGTGGGACTAGCGGGAATTACAATGAGCAGTTCTTC. Translation gives CASGTSGNYNEQFF.

On this clone: At the DNA level, this CDR3 is encoded by other sequences in the same sample as well. The V and J genes are TRBV5-6 and TRBJ1-1; D perhaps matches TRBD1 (5 bases). The CDR3 has 13 residues. Trimming took off 1 base at V and 5 bases at J, with 9 bases between the two ends. The germline V gene encodes CDR1 SGHDT and CDR2 YYEEEE. CDR3 loop: CASSLKRGTEAFF. Written as DNA, the CDR3 is TGTGCCAGCAGCTTGAAAAGGGGAACTGAAGCTTTCTTT.

The V and J genes are TRBV25-1 and TRBJ2-7; D is unresolved. This CDR3 is built from 14 residues. The V and J ends lost 2 bases and 2 bases respectively, with 10 bases between them. CDR1 and CDR2 from the germline V gene are MGHDK and SYGVNS. The CDR3 nucleotides read TGTGCCAGCAGTGAAACCAGACTCCCCTACGAGCAGTACTTC. As protein: CASSETRLPYEQYF.

The count of this clone is one. The gene calls are TRBV7-2 and TRBJ1-1; D remains ambiguous. Germline CDR1 reads SGHTA; CDR2 reads FQGNSA. This CDR3 has 15 amino acids. Trimming cost V 0 bases and J 1 base, with 9 bases left between them. CDR3 loop: CASSLALTANTEAFF. The CDR3 nucleotides read TGTGCCAGCAGCTTAGCGCTAACAGCGAACACTGAAGCTTTCTTT.